In this sample, the clone carrying this TCR beta chain turned up many times. The antigen remains unidentified. This sample was taken from a study of T-cell memory formation after mild COVID-19. CDR3 length: 17 amino acids. CDR1 and CDR2 (germline): SGHRS, YFSETQ. The V end lost 0 bases, the J end lost 0 bases, and 10 bases lay between the germline ends. Study-level results: Pre-infection memory held some responding clones, suggesting pre-existing cross-reactive T cells responded.

TCRdb recomputed calls from the 5' RACE reads with MiXCR, one row per CDR3 protein. The data show 540,000 or so distinct CDR3 sequences, 20% seen once. Sequencing was performed on PBMCs or a T cell subset sorted from them (not recorded which). The receptor was derived from an adult woman who had mild COVID-19 (a few samples of this study predate the infection). Cell type and time point are not known. The V gene is TRBV5-1, the J gene TRBJ1-6, with D uncertain. The CDR3 nucleotides are TGCGCCAGCAGCTTGGAAGCACTAAGCTCCTATAATTCACCCCTCCACTTT. It yields the protein CASSLEALSSYNSPLHF. Variable domain in full (rest from reference TRBV5-1 and TRBJ1-6): KAGVTQTPRYLIKTRGQQVTLSCSPISGHRSVSWYQQTPGQGLQFLFEYFSETQRNKGNFPGRFSGRQFSNSRSEMNVSTLELGDSALYLCASSLEALSSYNSPLHFGNGTRLTVT.